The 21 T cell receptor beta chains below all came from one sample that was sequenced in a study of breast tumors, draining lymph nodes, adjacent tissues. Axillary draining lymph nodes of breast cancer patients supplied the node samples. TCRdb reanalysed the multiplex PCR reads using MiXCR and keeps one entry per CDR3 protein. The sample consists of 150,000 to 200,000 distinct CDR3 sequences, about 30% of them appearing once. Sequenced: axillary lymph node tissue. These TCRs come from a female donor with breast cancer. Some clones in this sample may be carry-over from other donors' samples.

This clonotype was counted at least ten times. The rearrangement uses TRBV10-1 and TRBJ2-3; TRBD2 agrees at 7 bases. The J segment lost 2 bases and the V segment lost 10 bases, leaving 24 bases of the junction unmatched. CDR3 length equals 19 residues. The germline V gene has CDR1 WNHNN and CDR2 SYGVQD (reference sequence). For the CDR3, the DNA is TGCGCCAAGCATTGGGATGGGGAAGGGACTAAGGAGCCCACAGATACGCAGTATTTT. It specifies CAKHWDGEGTKEPTDTQYF.

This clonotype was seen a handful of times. Here the CDR3 DNA reads TGTGCCAGCAGCTTTGGGGGTCCCTACGAGCAGTACTTC. Residues: CASSFGGPYEQYF. This sequence joins TRBV5-5 and TRBJ2-7; D tentatively reads TRBD1 or TRBD2 (5 bases each). Germline CDR1 and CDR2: SGHKS and YYEKEE (reference sequence). The CDR3 loop spans 13 amino acids. With 2 bases removed from V and 2 bases from J, the gap between germline ends came to 8 bases.

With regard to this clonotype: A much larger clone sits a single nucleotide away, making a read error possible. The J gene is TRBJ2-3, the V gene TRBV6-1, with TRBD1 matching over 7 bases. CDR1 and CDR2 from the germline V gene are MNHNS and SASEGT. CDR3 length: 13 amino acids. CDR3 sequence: CASRETGVDAQYF. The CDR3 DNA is TGTGCCAGCAGAGAAACAGGGGTAGATGCGCAGTATTTT.

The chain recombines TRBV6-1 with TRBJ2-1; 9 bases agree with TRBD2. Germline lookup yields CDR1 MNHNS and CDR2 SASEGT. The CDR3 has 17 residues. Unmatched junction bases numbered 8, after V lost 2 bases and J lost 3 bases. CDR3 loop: CASSELHSGRDYNEQFF. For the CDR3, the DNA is TGTGCCAGCAGTGAACTCCATAGCGGGAGAGACTACAATGAGCAGTTCTTC.

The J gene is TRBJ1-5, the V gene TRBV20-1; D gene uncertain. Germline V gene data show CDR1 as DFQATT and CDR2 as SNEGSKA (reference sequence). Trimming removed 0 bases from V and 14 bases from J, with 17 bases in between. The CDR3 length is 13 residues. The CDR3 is CSARDGYTAYEHF. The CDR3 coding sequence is TGCAGTGCTAGAGATGGGTACACAGCCTACGAGCATTTT.

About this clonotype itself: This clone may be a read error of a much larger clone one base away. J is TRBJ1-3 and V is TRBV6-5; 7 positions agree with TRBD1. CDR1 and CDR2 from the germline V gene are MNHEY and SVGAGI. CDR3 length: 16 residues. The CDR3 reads CASSHSDRPSGNTIYF. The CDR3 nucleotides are TGTGCCAGCAGTCACTCGGACAGGCCCTCTGGAAACACCATATATTTT.

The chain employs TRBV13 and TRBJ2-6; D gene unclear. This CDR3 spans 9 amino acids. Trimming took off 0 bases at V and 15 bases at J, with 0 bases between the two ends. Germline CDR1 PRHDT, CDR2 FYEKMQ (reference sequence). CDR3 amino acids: CASSLGLTF. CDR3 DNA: TGTGCCAGCAGCTTAGGCCTGACTTTC.

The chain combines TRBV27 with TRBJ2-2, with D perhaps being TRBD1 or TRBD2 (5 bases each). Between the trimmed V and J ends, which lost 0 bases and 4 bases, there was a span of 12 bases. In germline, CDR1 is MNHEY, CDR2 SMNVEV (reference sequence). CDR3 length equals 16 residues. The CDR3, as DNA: TGTGCCAGCAGTTTATCTGTCGGGGCGGGCACCGGGGAGCTGTTTTTT. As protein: CASSLSVGAGTGELFF.

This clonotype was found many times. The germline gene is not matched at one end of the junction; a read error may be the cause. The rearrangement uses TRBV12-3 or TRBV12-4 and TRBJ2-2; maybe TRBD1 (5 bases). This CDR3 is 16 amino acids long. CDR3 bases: TGTGCGAGCAGTTTGGGGCAGCTCAATGGACCCGGGGAGCTGTTTTTT. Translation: CASSLGQLNGPGELFF.

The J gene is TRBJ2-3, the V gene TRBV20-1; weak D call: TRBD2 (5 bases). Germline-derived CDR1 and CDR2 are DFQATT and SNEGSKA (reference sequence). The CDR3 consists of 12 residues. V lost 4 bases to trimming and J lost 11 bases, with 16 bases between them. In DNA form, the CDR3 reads TGCAGTGCTAACGGAGACTACAATGAGCAGTATTTT. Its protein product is CSANGDYNEQYF.

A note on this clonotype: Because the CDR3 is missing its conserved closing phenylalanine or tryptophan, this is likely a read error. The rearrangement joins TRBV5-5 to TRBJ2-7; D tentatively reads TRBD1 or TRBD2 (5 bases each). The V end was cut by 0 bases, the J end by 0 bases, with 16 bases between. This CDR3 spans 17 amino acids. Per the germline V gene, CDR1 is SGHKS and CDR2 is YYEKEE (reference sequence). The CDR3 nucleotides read TGTGCCAGCAGCTTGGCCGGGTTTGGGACGGTCTCCTACGAGCAGTACCTC. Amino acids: CASSLAGFGTVSYEQYL.

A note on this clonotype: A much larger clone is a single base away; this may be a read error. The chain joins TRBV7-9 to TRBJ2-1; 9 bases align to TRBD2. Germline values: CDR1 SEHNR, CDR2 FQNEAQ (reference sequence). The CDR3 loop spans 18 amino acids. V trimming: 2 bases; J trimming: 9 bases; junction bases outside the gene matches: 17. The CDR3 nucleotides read TGTGCCAGCAGCTTAAATGTTGTGGGCGGGGGGGCCTTGCTTGAGCAGTTCTTC. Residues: CASSLNVVGGGALLEQFF.

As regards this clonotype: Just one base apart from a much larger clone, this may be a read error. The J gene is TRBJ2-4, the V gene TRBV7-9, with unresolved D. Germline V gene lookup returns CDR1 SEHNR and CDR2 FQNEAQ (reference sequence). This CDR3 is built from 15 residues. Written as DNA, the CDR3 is TGTGCCAGCAGCTTAGCGCTGGGTGCGGAAAACATTCAGCACTTC. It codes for CASSLALGAENIQHF.

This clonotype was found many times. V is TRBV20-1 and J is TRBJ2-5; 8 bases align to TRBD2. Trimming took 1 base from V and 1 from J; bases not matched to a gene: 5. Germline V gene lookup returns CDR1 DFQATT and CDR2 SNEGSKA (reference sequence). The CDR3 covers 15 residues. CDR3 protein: CSARGTGGSQETQYF. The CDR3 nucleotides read TGCAGTGCTAGAGGGACGGGGGGGAGCCAAGAGACCCAGTACTTC.

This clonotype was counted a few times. CDR3 amino acids: CASGFTRTGRRYGYTF. CDR3 sequence (DNA): TGTGCTAGTGGTTTCACGCGGACAGGGCGCCGCTATGGCTACACCTTC. V usage is TRBV12-5 and J usage is TRBJ1-2; 8 positions match TRBD1. Germline V gene lookup returns CDR1 LGHNT and CDR2 FRNRAP. V lost 3 bases, J lost 4 bases, and 10 bases stayed unmatched. This CDR3 spans 16 amino acids.

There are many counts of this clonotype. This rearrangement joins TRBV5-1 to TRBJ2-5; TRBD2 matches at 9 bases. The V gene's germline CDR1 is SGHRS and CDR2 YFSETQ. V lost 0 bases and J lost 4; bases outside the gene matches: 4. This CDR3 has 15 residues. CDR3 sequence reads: CASSLVAGGPETQYF. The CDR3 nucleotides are TGCGCCAGCAGCTTGGTGGCGGGGGGGCCAGAGACCCAGTACTTC.

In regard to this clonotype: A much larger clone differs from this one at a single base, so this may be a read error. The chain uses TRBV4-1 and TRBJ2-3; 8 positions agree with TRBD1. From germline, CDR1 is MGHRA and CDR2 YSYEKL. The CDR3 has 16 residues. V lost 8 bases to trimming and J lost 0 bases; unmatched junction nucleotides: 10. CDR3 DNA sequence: TGCGCCAGCCGCCGACGGACAGGGACGAGCACAGATACGCAGTATTTT. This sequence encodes CASRRRTGTSTDTQYF.

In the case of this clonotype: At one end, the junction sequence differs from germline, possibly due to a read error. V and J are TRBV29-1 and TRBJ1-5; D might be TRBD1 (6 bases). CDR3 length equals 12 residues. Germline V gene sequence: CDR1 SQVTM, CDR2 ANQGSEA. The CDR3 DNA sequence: TGCGGCGTTGGAGGGGGTGGGGAGCCCCGGCATTTT. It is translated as CGVGGGGEPRHF.

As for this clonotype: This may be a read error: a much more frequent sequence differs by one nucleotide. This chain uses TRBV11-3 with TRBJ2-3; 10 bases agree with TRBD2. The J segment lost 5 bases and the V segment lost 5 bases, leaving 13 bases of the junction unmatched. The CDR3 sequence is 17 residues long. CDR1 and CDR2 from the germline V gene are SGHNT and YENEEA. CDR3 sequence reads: CASSNPPSGGAEDTQYF. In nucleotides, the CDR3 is TGTGCCAGCAGCAACCCCCCCAGCGGGGGGGCCGAAGATACGCAGTATTTT.

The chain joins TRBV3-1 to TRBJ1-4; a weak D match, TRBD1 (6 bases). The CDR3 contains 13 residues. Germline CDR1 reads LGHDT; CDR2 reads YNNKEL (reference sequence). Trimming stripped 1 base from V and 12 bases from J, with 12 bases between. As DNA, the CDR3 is TGTGCCAGCAGCCAAGTTTCAGGGGAAGAACTGTTTTTT. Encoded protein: CASSQVSGEELFF.

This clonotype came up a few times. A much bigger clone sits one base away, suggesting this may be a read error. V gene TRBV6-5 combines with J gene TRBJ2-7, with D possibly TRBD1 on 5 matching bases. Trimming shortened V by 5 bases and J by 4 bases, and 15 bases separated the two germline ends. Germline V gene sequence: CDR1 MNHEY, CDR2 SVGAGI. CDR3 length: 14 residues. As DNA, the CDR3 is TGTGCCAGCAGTCTTAGACAGACGTCGTACGAGCAGTACTTC. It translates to CASSLRQTSYEQYF.